Sequencing of this T cell receptor beta chain was carried out in a study of cytomegalovirus exposure and HLA in healthy donors. This clone has a single count. The germline V gene has CDR1 SGHNT and CDR2 YYREEE (reference sequence). With 3 bases clipped from V and 4 bases from J, the junction kept 5 bases outside the gene matches. This CDR3 is built from 15 residues. Researchers ran the PCR with 60 Vbeta and 13 Jbeta primers. Assay: immunoSEQ multiplex PCR; the TCRdb copy retains only in-frame clones and omits some. The sample carries around 130,000 clones, about 85% recorded once. The source material was PBMCs. This receptor was taken from a woman in her 30s in good health and CMV-seropositive. The chain carries TRBV5-4 and TRBJ2-3; 10 bases line up with TRBD2. CDR3 in DNA: TGTGCCAGCAGCTGGAGCGGGGGGGCCTCAGATACGCAGTATTTT. It is translated as CASSWSGGASDTQYF.